Below are 27 T cell receptor beta chains sequenced from a single sample in a study of vaccination effects on CD4 cells after COVID-19 (dated by TCRdb to the early 2020s). Receptors were amplified or captured by the immunoSEQ multiplex PCR assay. The immuneACCESS repertoire file appears here via TCRdb, limited to in-frame rearrangements. These files lack a portion of the clones; in checked studies, under half of the deficit traces to unresolved V genes, and the cause of the others is not known. For this sample there are tens of thousands of clones; 74% appear just once. The top ten clonotypes cover more than 1.5% of the sample. In the ViraFEST assay, PBMC were stimulated with viral peptide pools, and TCR sequencing was then used to find antigen-specific CD4+ T cell clonotypes based on their expansion. After 10 days of culture, CD4+ T cells were isolated with the EasySep CD4+ T cell isolation kit.

Their antigens are not known. The specimen comprised CD4+ T cells from PBMCs cultured with HCoV-229E spike peptides, sampled before COVID-19 vaccination. The cell subset or site label here, explained by the study, means: HCoV-229E spike overlapping peptide pool stimulation. The source is a human donor who received a COVID-19 vaccine.

This sequence joins TRBV24-1 and TRBJ2-3, with D tentatively TRBD1 or TRBD2 (5 bases each). Germline CDR1 KGHDR, CDR2 SFDVKD. V lost 3 bases, J lost 0 bases, and 12 bases lay in between. There are 16 residues in the CDR3. CDR3 loop: CATSDLDGASTDTQYF. CDR3 nucleotide sequence: TGTGCCACCAGTGATCTCGACGGGGCTAGCACAGATACGCAGTATTTT.

This chain links TRBV6-5 with TRBJ2-7; D is possibly TRBD2 (6 bases). Germline CDR1 reads MNHEY; CDR2 reads SVGAGI. CDR3 length equals 15 residues. Trimming cost V 2 bases and J 2 bases, with 13 bases left between them. The CDR3 spells CASSYHSGRAYEQYV. For the CDR3, the DNA is TGTGCCAGCAGTTACCATAGCGGCAGAGCCTACGAGCAGTACGTC.

The chain has TRBV30 and TRBJ2-1; 8 nucleotides match TRBD2. This CDR3 is built from 15 residues. Germline V gene sequence: CDR1 GTSNPN, CDR2 SVGIG (reference sequence). The J segment lost 7 bases and the V segment lost 2 bases, leaving 10 bases of the junction unmatched. The CDR3 protein is CAWSKGLAGLNEQFF. The CDR3 coding sequence is TGTGCCTGGAGTAAAGGGCTAGCGGGCCTGAATGAGCAGTTCTTC.

This chain connects TRBV18 to TRBJ2-7; 9 bases are a match to TRBD1. Losses at the gene ends were 6 bases for V and 0 bases for J; bases not matched to a gene: 3. The CDR3 has 14 amino acids. Germline lookup yields CDR1 KGHSH and CDR2 LQKENI. The CDR3 DNA reads TGTGCCAGCTCGGGACAGGGAAACTCCTACGAGCAGTACGTC. Translated, it gives CASSGQGNSYEQYV.

The chain employs TRBV7-2 and TRBJ1-1, with D possibly matching TRBD1 (6 bases). The CDR3 has 14 amino acids. Germline V gives CDR1 SGHTA, CDR2 FQGNSA. Trimming took off 6 bases at V and 6 bases at J, with 17 bases between the two ends. DNA of the CDR3: TGTGCCAGCAGGACCGGGGGGGGGCGAGCTGAAGCTTTCTTT. It specifies CASRTGGGRAEAFF.

This rearrangement joins TRBV19 to TRBJ2-4; the match to TRBD1 covers 8 bases. The V gene's germline CDR1 is LNHDA and CDR2 SQIVND (reference sequence). V trimming: 10 bases; J trimming: 12 bases; junction bases outside the gene matches: 11. The CDR3 length is 12 residues. The CDR3: CATAGGPGGQYF. In DNA, the CDR3 is TGTGCCACCGCAGGGGGCCCCGGGGGTCAGTACTTC.

The chain recombines TRBV2 with TRBJ2-3; TRBD1 matches at 7 bases. Germline V gene data show CDR1 as SNHLY and CDR2 as FYNNEI. With 4 bases clipped from V and 0 bases from J, the junction kept 1 base outside the gene matches. The CDR3 is made up of 14 amino acids. CDR3 nucleotide sequence: TGTGCCAGCAGTGTCAGGGGGAGCACAGATACGCAGTATTTT. Translated, it gives CASSVRGSTDTQYF.

This chain uses TRBV6-1 with TRBJ1-6; D gene ambiguous. The CDR3 contains 13 residues. The germline CDR1 and CDR2 sequences are MNHNS and SASEGT. The V gene lost 1 base and the J gene lost 8 bases, with 6 bases spanning the gap. CDR3 sequence (DNA): TGTGCCAGCAGTGAAGTTGACTATTCACCCCTCCACTTT. This encodes CASSEVDYSPLHF.

The chain carries TRBV18 and TRBJ2-7, with 7 nucleotides matching TRBD1. The CDR3 loop spans 13 amino acids. Trimming took 2 bases from V and 7 from J; bases not matched to a gene: 5. Per germline, CDR1 KGHSH and CDR2 LQKENI. The CDR3 loop is CASSPGVQGEQYV. As DNA, the CDR3 is TGTGCCAGCTCACCAGGGGTACAGGGGGAGCAGTACGTC.

This sequence joins TRBV11-2 and TRBJ2-4; D ambiguous. The germline V gene encodes CDR1 SGHAT and CDR2 FQNNGV. Trimming removed 5 bases at V and 0 bases at J, with 8 bases between. The CDR3 covers 14 residues. CDR3 coding DNA: TGTGCCAGCAGCCCTAGGGTAGCCAAAAACATTCAGTACTTC. Residues: CASSPRVAKNIQYF.

V is TRBV5-1 and J is TRBJ1-1, with D possibly matching TRBD1 (5 bases). In germline, CDR1 is SGHRS, CDR2 YFSETQ. V shed 0 bases and J shed 7 bases, with 13 bases lying between them. The CDR3 spans 14 residues. The CDR3 nucleotides are TGCGCCAGCAGCTTGGCTTCAGGGATGGGTGAAGCTTTCTTT. Translation gives CASSLASGMGEAFF.

The chain is built from TRBV7-2 and TRBJ1-5, with D unclear. Trimming took 1 base from V and 7 from J, leaving 8 bases between them. This CDR3 contains 13 residues. Germline CDR1 SGHTA, CDR2 FQGNSA. The CDR3 DNA reads TGTGCCAGCAGCTTAGAGGGCCGGCAGCCCCAGCATTTT. Its protein product is CASSLEGRQPQHF.

In this sample, this clone turned up a few times. This chain links TRBV11-2 with TRBJ2-3; D ambiguous. Trimming shortened V by 4 bases and J by 4 bases, and 12 bases separated the two germline ends. The CDR3 runs 14 residues. Germline CDR1 reads SGHAT; CDR2 reads FQNNGV. The CDR3 here is CASSSQRLSDTQYF. CDR3 nucleotide sequence: TGTGCCAGCAGCTCCCAGCGCCTATCAGATACGCAGTATTTT.

The V and J genes are TRBV5-5 and TRBJ2-1; the D call may be TRBD1 or TRBD2 (6 bases each). V shed 1 base and J shed 8 bases, with 16 bases lying between them. Germline values: CDR1 SGHKS, CDR2 YYEKEE (reference sequence). The CDR3 sequence is 15 residues long. The CDR3 nucleotides are TGTGCCAGCAGCTTGCTACAGGGAGGATATTATGAGCAGTTCTTC. It encodes CASSLLQGGYYEQFF. Full variable domain (remainder filled in from reference TRBV5-5 and TRBJ2-1): DAGVTQSPTHLIKTRGQQVTLRCSPISGHKSVSWYQQVLGQGPQFIFQYYEKEERGRGNFPDRFSARQFPNYSSELNVNALLLGDSALYLCASSLLQGGYYEQFFGPGTRLTVL.

V is TRBV6-5 and J is TRBJ1-6; a possible D gene is TRBD1 (5 bases). The length of the CDR3 is 16 residues. V shed 0 bases and J shed 7 bases, with 13 bases lying between them. CDR1 is MNHEY, CDR2 SVGAGI, per germline. This CDR3 reads CASSYSVKRGNSPLHF. Written as DNA, the CDR3 is TGTGCCAGCAGTTACTCCGTGAAGAGGGGCAATTCACCCCTCCACTTT.

This clone has only a few counts. This chain joins TRBV30 and TRBJ1-2; D ambiguous. There are 13 residues in the CDR3. Germline assignment: CDR1 GTSNPN and CDR2 SVGIG (reference sequence). Trimming took 0 bases from V and 0 from J, leaving 5 bases between them. For the CDR3, the DNA is TGTGCCTGGAGTGTAGAGGCTAACTATGGCTACACCTTC. Translating gives CAWSVEANYGYTF.

The chain joins TRBV29-1 to TRBJ2-3, with 7 bases identical to TRBD2. The ends lost 4 bases at V and 2 bases at J; junction bases unmatched: 3. Germline V CDR1 and CDR2: SQVTM, ANQGSEA. The CDR3 is made up of 13 amino acids. The CDR3 is CSVASGYTDTQYF. CDR3 bases: TGCAGCGTTGCTAGCGGATACACAGATACGCAGTATTTT.

This chain joins TRBV3-1 (or the pseudogene TRBV3-2) and TRBJ2-4; D is perhaps TRBD2 (5 bases). Trimming took off 4 bases at V and 6 bases at J, with 16 bases between the two ends. In germline, CDR1 is LGHDT, CDR2 YNNKEL (reference sequence). The CDR3 is made up of 15 amino acids. The CDR3 spells CASSPSLAWGNIQYF. The CDR3 region has the DNA TGTGCCAGCAGCCCTTCGCTAGCTTGGGGAAACATTCAGTACTTC.

This clone was counted a single time. V gene TRBV27 combines with J gene TRBJ2-5; maybe TRBD1 (7 bases). This CDR3 has 14 residues. Looked up from germline, CDR1 is MNHEY and CDR2 is SMNVEV (reference sequence). V gave up 5 bases and J gave up 5 bases, with 15 bases separating them. The CDR3 DNA follows: TGTGCCAGCAGTACGTCCAGGGGGGTCGAGACCCAGTACTTC. Translated, it gives CASSTSRGVETQYF.

This clone was seen only a few times. The rearrangement links TRBV2 to TRBJ1-6; 8 bases align to TRBD1. Trimming removed 4 bases from V and 0 bases from J; junction bases left unmatched: 8. The CDR3 length is 18 residues. Germline-derived CDR1 and CDR2 are SNHLY and FYNNEI. The CDR3 loop reads CASSGDRTLSSYNSPLHF. CDR3 sequence (DNA): TGTGCCAGCAGTGGGGACAGGACCTTAAGCTCCTATAATTCACCCCTCCACTTT.

This clone was counted once. Here the CDR3 DNA reads TGTGCCAGCAGTTACTCGTGGGGAGGCGGGGAGCTGTTTTTT. Translated: CASSYSWGGGELFF. The chain couples TRBV6-5 to TRBJ2-2, with D perhaps matching TRBD2 (6 bases). This CDR3 spans 14 amino acids. Germline V gives CDR1 MNHEY, CDR2 SVGAGI. Trimming took 0 bases from V and 7 from J, leaving 9 bases between them.

The chain employs TRBV5-6 and TRBJ1-1; the D gene is possibly TRBD1 (6 bases). In germline, CDR1 is SGHDT, CDR2 YYEEEE. Trimming left V 2 bases short and J 0 bases short, with 8 bases between. This CDR3 has 14 amino acids. CDR3 in DNA: TGTGCCAGCAGCTTTCAGGGGATGAACACTGAAGCTTTCTTT. Translating gives CASSFQGMNTEAFF.

This chain links TRBV4-1 with TRBJ2-7; 7 bases map to TRBD1. The CDR3 covers 13 residues. Germline V lookup: CDR1 MGHRA, CDR2 YSYEKL. The chain's CDR3 is CASSQVTGYVQYV. In DNA form, the CDR3 reads TGCGCCAGCAGCCAAGTGACAGGGTACGTGCAGTACGTC.

The V gene is TRBV30, the J gene TRBJ2-3, with a tentative D call TRBD2 (5 bases). CDR3 length equals 14 residues. The germline CDR1 and CDR2 sequences are GTSNPN and SVGIG (reference sequence). Trimming removed 4 bases from V and 0 bases from J, with 11 bases in between. The DNA of the CDR3 is TGTGCCTGGAATCTGGGAGTTAGCACAGATACGCAGTATTTT. Its protein is CAWNLGVSTDTQYF.

The chain is built from TRBV7-6 and TRBJ1-5; TRBD1 is a possible D gene (5 bases). The CDR3 has 19 amino acids. V lost 5 bases to trimming and J lost 0 bases, with 23 bases between them. Germline V CDR1 and CDR2: SGHVS, FNYEAQ. In DNA, the CDR3 is TGTGCCAGCAGCCCGTCTGGTCAGGGAGATAGTAATAGCAATCAGCCCCAGCATTTT. Residues: CASSPSGQGDSNSNQPQHF.

The chain couples TRBV5-6 to TRBJ1-5; D is uncertain. CDR3 length equals 16 residues. The V gene's germline CDR1 is SGHDT and CDR2 YYEEEE. Deletions cut 1 base from V and 2 bases from J, with 13 bases between. In DNA, the CDR3 is TGTGCCAGCAGCTTGCGCGCCCCAGGTGGCAATCAGCCCCAGCATTTT. Its protein product is CASSLRAPGGNQPQHF.

The V and J genes are TRBV25-1 and TRBJ1-4; 7 nucleotides agree with TRBD1. Germline CDR1 and CDR2: MGHDK and SYGVNS. The length of the CDR3 is 13 residues. The J segment lost 3 bases and the V segment lost 9 bases, leaving 4 bases of the junction unmatched. CDR3 loop: CASQGVANEKLFF. The CDR3 DNA is TGTGCCAGTCAGGGGGTTGCTAATGAAAAACTGTTTTTT.